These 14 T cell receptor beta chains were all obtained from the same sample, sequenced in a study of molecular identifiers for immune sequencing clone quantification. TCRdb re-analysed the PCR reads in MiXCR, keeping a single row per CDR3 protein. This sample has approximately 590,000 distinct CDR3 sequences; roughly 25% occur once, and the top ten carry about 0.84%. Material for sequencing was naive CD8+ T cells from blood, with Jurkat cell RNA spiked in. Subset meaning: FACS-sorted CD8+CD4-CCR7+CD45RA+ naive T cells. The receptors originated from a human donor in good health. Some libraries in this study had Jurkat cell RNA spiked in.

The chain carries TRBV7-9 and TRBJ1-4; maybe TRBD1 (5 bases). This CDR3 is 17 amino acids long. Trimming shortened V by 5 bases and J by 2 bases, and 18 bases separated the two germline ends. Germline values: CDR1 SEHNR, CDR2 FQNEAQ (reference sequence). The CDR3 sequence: CASSPRAGLGTNEKLFF. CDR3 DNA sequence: TGTGCCAGCAGCCCCAGGGCTGGGCTAGGGACTAATGAAAAACTGTTTTTT.

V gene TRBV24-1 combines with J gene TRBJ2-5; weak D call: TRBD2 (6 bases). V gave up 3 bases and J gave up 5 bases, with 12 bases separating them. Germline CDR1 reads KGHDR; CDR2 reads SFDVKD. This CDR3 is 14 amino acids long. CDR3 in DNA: TGTGCCACCAGTGATCCTCGGGAGTCGGAGACCCAGTACTTC. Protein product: CATSDPRESETQYF.

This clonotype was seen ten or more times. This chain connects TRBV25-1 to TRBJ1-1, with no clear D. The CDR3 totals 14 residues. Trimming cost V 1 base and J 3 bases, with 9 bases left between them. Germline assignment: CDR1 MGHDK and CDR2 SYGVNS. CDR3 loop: CASSEFGSYTEAFF. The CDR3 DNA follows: TGTGCCAGCAGTGAATTCGGCAGCTACACTGAAGCTTTCTTT.

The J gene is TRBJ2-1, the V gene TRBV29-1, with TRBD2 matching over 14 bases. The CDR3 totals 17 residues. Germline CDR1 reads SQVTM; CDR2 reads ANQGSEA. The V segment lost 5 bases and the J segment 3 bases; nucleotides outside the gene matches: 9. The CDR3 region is CSVSGLAGEENYNEQFF. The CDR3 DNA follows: TGCAGCGTTTCGGGACTAGCGGGAGAAGAAAACTACAATGAGCAGTTCTTC.

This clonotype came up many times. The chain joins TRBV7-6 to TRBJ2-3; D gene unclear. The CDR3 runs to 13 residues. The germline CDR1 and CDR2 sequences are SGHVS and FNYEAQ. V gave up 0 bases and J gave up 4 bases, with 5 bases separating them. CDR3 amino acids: CASSLAGSDTQYF. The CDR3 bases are TGTGCCAGCAGCTTAGCGGGTTCAGATACGCAGTATTTT.

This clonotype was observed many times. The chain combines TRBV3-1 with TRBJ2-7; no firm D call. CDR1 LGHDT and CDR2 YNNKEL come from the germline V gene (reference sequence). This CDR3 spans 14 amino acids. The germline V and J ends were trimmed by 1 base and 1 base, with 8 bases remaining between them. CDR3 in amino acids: CASSQGYGSYEQYF. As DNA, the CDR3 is TGTGCCAGCAGCCAAGGGTACGGTTCCTACGAGCAGTACTTC.

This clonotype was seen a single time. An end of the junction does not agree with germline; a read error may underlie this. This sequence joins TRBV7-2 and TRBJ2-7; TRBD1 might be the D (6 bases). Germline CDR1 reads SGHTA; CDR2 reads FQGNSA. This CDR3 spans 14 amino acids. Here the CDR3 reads CASSLGDRSYAQYF. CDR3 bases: TGTGCCAGCAGCTTAGGAGACAGGTCCTACGCGCAGTACTTC.

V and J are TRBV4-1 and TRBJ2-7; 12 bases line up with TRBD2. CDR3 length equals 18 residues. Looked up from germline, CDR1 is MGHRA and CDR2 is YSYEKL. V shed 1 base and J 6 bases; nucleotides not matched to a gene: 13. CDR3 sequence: CASSQVTLAGGLEFEQYF. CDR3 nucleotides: TGCGCCAGCAGCCAAGTTACTCTAGCGGGGGGGCTAGAGTTCGAGCAGTACTTC.

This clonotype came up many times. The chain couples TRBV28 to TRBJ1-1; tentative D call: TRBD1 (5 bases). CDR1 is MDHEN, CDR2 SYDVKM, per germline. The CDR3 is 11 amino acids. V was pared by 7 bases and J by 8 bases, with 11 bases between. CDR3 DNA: TGTGCCAGCACCGGCGGGGGAGAAGCTTTCTTT. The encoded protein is CASTGGGEAFF.

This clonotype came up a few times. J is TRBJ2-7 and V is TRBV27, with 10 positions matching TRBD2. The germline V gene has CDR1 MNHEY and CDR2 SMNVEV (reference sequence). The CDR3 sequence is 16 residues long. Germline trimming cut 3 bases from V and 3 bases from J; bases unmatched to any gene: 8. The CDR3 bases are TGTGCCAGCAGTTTGCTAGCGGGAGTAGGATACTACGAGCAGTACTTC. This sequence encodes CASSLLAGVGYYEQYF.

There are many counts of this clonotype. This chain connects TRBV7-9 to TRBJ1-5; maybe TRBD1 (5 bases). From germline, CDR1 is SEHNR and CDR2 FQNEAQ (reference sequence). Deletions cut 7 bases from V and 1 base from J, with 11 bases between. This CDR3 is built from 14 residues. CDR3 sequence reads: CASTGLGSNQPQHF. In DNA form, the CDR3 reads TGTGCCAGCACGGGGCTGGGGAGCAATCAGCCCCAGCATTTT.

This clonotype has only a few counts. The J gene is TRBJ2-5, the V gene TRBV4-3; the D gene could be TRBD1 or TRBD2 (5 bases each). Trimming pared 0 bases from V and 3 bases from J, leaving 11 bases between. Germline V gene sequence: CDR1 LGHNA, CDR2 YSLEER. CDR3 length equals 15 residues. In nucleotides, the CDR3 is TGCGCCAGCAGCCAAGACCCAGGGAGAAAAGAGACCCAGTACTTC. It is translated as CASSQDPGRKETQYF.

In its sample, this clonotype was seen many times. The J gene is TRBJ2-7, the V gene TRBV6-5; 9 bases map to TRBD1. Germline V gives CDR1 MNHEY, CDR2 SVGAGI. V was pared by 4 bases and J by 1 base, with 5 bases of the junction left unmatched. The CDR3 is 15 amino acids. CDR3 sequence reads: CASSSGQGRSYEQYF. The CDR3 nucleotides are TGTGCCAGCAGTTCTGGACAGGGGAGATCCTACGAGCAGTACTTC.

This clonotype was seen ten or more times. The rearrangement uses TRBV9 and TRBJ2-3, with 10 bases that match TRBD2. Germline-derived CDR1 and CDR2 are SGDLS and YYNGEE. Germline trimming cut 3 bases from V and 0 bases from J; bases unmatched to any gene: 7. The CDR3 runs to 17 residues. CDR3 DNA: TGTGCCAGCAGCGAGTCTAGCGGGGGCCTGAGCACAGATACGCAGTATTTT. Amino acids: CASSESSGGLSTDTQYF.